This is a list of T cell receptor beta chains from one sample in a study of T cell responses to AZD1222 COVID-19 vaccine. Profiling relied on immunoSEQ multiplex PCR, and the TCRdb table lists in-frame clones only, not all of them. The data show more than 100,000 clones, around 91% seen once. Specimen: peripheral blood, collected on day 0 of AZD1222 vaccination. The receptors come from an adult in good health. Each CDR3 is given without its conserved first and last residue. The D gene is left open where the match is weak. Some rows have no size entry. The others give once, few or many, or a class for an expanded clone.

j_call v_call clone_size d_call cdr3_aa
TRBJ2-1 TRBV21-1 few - AWARTVVSSYNEQF
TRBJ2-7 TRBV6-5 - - ASSYRSGVLTYEQY
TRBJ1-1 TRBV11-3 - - ASSLAPLAEAF
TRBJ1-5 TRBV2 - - ASSEELGNQPQH
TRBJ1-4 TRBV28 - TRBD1 ASRPTPDRGWQLF
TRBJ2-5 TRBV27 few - ASRKLVWRARQETQY
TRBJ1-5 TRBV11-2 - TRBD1 ASNFPAQDRNQPQH
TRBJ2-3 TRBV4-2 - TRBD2 ASSQGPGGGDTQY
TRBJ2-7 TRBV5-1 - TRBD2 ASSRLAGLSSYEQY
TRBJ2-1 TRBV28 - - ASSFPGDNEQF
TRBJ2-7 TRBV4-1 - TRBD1 ASSPKTGPYEQY
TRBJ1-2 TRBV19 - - ASRIQTANYGYT
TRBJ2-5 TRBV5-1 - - ASSFSPRETQY
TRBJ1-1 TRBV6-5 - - ASSTTGEAF
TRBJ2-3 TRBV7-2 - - ASSPPIPGKDTQY
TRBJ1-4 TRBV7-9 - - ASSLWGVGEKLF
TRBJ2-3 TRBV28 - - ASSLLAKSTDTQY
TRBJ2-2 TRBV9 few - ASSIISNGAGELF
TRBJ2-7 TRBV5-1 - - ASSLEAPYEQY
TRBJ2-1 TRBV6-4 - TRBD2 ASSIAGGEYNEQF
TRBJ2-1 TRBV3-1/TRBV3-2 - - ASSPRAGGAYNEQF